This T cell receptor (beta chain) was profiled in a study of cytomegalovirus exposure and HLA in healthy donors. Per the germline V gene, CDR1 is SGHDN and CDR2 is FVKESK. The CDR3 consists of 16 residues. V was cut by 0 bases and J by 8 bases, with 19 bases left in between. As regards this clone: The antigen is not known.

The study's findings and limits: Despite most TCR sequences being rare, some public TCRs occurred in many donors. In the analysis, some V segments, TRBV6-2 and TRBV6-3 included, were excluded as indistinguishable. The authors later found most CMV-associated TCR beta chains appeared HLA-restricted.

The PCR was carried out with 60 Vbeta primers and 13 Jbeta primers. Assay used: immunoSEQ multiplex PCR; TCRdb lists only in-frame clones, some missing. The repertoire holds some 210,000 clones, with around 86% as singletons. The sequenced sample was PBMCs. The chain couples TRBV14 to TRBJ1-2, with a weak D call TRBD1 (6 bases). The sequence was obtained from a woman aged 50 to 65 in good health and CMV-seropositive. The CDR3 loop reads CASSQDPSDRINGYTF. The CDR3, as DNA: TGTGCCAGCAGCCAAGATCCTTCAGACAGGATTAACGGCTACACCTTC.